One and the same sample provided the 21 T cell receptor beta chains below, sequenced in a study of neurological immune-mediated disorders. From the 5' RACE reads, TCRdb called clonotypes with MiXCR, one entry per CDR3 protein. In the table there are about 21,000 distinct CDR3 sequences, roughly 15% of which are singletons. Sequenced: PBMCs. These receptors all stem from a female donor with HTLV-1-associated myelopathy (HAM/TSP).

This clonotype was observed at least ten times. The chain is built from TRBV5-5 and TRBJ2-3; 12 nucleotides line up with TRBD2. The V segment lost 0 bases and the J segment 2 bases; nucleotides outside the gene matches: 4. The germline CDR1 and CDR2 sequences are SGHKS and YYEKEE (reference sequence). The length of the CDR3 is 17 residues. The CDR3 protein is CASSLGGLAGHTDTQYF. In DNA form, the CDR3 reads TGTGCCAGCAGCTTGGGGGGACTAGCGGGCCACACAGATACGCAGTATTTT. Drawing the rest from reference TRBV5-5 and TRBJ2-3, the complete variable domain is DAGVTQSPTHLIKTRGQQVTLRCSPISGHKSVSWYQQVLGQGPQFIFQYYEKEERGRGNFPDRFSARQFPNYSSELNVNALLLGDSALYLCASSLGGLAGHTDTQYFGPGTRLTVL.

This clonotype was detected many times. The chain joins TRBV5-1 to TRBJ2-7; no clear D gene. V lost 0 bases and J 7 bases, leaving 14 bases between the germline ends. The CDR3 totals 14 residues. Germline V gene sequence: CDR1 SGHRS, CDR2 YFSETQ. The chain's CDR3 is CASSLDPGVTEQYF. The CDR3 DNA is TGCGCCAGCAGCTTGGACCCGGGCGTGACGGAGCAGTACTTC. The full variable domain, completed using reference TRBV5-1 and TRBJ2-7, is KAGVTQTPRYLIKTRGQQVTLSCSPISGHRSVSWYQQTPGQGLQFLFEYFSETQRNKGNFPGRFSGRQFSNSRSEMNVSTLELGDSALYLCASSLDPGVTEQYFGPGTRLTVT.

This clonotype was counted at least ten times. The V call is TRBV27, the J call TRBJ1-2; TRBD1 matches 7 bases. Unmatched junction bases numbered 1, after V lost 0 bases and J lost 3 bases. The CDR3 sequence is 14 residues long. The germline CDR1 and CDR2 sequences are MNHEY and SMNVEV (reference sequence). The CDR3 is CASSLSGTDYGYTF. The CDR3 DNA is TGTGCCAGCAGTTTATCGGGGACAGACTATGGCTACACCTTC.

The table lists this clonotype with many counts. This rearrangement joins TRBV2 to TRBJ2-3; D possibly uses TRBD1 or TRBD2 (5 bases each). Trimming took off 4 bases at V and 2 bases at J, with 10 bases between the two ends. The germline gives CDR1 SNHLY, CDR2 FYNNEI. The CDR3 covers 14 residues. In DNA, the CDR3 is TGTGCCAGCAGTGTGGGACCCTACACAGATACGCAGTATTTT. Its translation: CASSVGPYTDTQYF.

This clonotype was counted ten times or more. CDR3 bases: TGCGCCAGCAGCTTCGGAGGGGGGAAAGAGACCCAGTACTTC. Protein product: CASSFGGGKETQYF. The V and J genes are TRBV5-1 and TRBJ2-5; D possibly matches TRBD1 or TRBD2 (6 bases each). Germline V CDR1 and CDR2: SGHRS, YFSETQ. Between the trimmed V and J ends, which lost 2 bases and 3 bases, there was a span of 11 bases. The CDR3 has 14 residues.

This clonotype appeared many times. The J gene is TRBJ2-7, the V gene TRBV6-5, with a tentative D call TRBD1 (5 bases). V lost 0 bases and J 4 bases, leaving 13 bases between the germline ends. Looked up from germline, CDR1 is MNHEY and CDR2 is SVGAGI. The CDR3 is 15 amino acids. The CDR3 bases are TGTGCCAGCAGTTACTCGACAGTGGTTGGGTACGAGCAGTACTTC. Translated, it gives CASSYSTVVGYEQYF.

This clonotype appeared once. This chain links TRBV5-1 with TRBJ2-1; 9 bases line up with TRBD1. This CDR3 region has 15 residues. The V and J ends lost 6 bases and 7 bases, in that order; junction bases with no gene match: 11. The germline V gene encodes CDR1 SGHRS and CDR2 YFSETQ. In DNA form, the CDR3 reads TGCGCCAGCAACCCGGACAGGGGTCGTATAAATGAGCAGTTCTTC. This encodes CASNPDRGRINEQFF.

This clonotype appeared many times. J is TRBJ2-5 and V is TRBV12-3 or TRBV12-4, with TRBD1 matching 10 bases. This CDR3 is 14 amino acids long. V lost 4 bases and J lost 3; bases outside the gene matches: 2. For the CDR3, the DNA is TGTGCCAGCAGTTGGGACAGGGGCGAAGAGACCCAGTACTTC. Its protein product is CASSWDRGEETQYF.

This clonotype was observed a few times. The chain uses TRBV3-1 and TRBJ2-1; D possibly uses TRBD1 or TRBD2 (5 bases each). In germline, CDR1 is LGHDT, CDR2 YNNKEL (reference sequence). The V and J ends lost 4 bases and 0 bases respectively, with 13 bases between them. The CDR3 loop spans 16 amino acids. CDR3 DNA: TGTGCCAGCAGCCGTGACGGGGCGAGCTCCTACAATGAGCAGTTCTTC. This sequence encodes CASSRDGASSYNEQFF.

This clonotype was seen repeatedly, ten times or more. The chain recombines TRBV7-9 with TRBJ2-2, with D perhaps matching TRBD2 (5 bases). V lost 2 bases and J lost 7, with 11 bases in between. Germline lookup yields CDR1 SEHNR and CDR2 FQNEAQ (reference sequence). This CDR3 is 14 amino acids long. For the CDR3, the DNA is TGTGCCAGCAGCTTATTGTGGAGCGGCGGGGAGCTGTTTTTT. It codes for CASSLLWSGGELFF.

As for this clonotype: The junction and the germline gene differ at one end; a read error may be behind it. The chain links TRBV25-1 to TRBJ2-3; 7 bases match TRBD2. The CDR3 runs 15 residues. Germline CDR1 is MGHDK and CDR2 is SYGVNS. For the CDR3, the DNA is TGTGCCTGCAGAGCCGGTACTAGCGAGACAGATACGCAGTATTTT. It yields the protein CACRAGTSETDTQYF.

This clonotype was picked up many times. The genes are TRBV5-1 and TRBJ2-6, with D possibly TRBD2 on 6 matching bases. The CDR3 runs to 17 residues. Trimming shortened V by 4 bases and J by 6 bases, and 20 bases separated the two germline ends. Germline CDR1 SGHRS, CDR2 YFSETQ. CDR3: CASSPGTSPGMANVLTF. The CDR3 DNA reads TGCGCCAGCAGCCCTGGGACTTCTCCCGGGATGGCCAACGTCCTGACTTTC.

This clonotype was counted at least ten times. The chain combines TRBV5-6 with TRBJ2-3, with 12 bases that match TRBD2. Trimming took 0 bases from V and 4 from J; bases not matched to a gene: 6. The CDR3 extends over 17 amino acids. Germline CDR1 and CDR2: SGHDT and YYEEEE. CDR3 sequence: CASSLVRLAGEADTQYF. The DNA of the CDR3 is TGTGCCAGCAGCTTGGTTCGACTAGCGGGAGAGGCAGATACGCAGTATTTT.

This clonotype was found many times. V is TRBV7-2 and J is TRBJ2-7; TRBD2 agrees at 7 bases. The germline V gene has CDR1 SGHTA and CDR2 FQGNSA. The CDR3 length is 15 residues. V was pared by 5 bases and J by 4 bases, with 11 bases of the junction left unmatched. CDR3 sequence reads: CASSQGGGGRYEQYF. The CDR3 DNA reads TGTGCCAGCAGCCAGGGTGGGGGGGGGAGGTACGAGCAGTACTTC.

This clonotype is categorized as medium-sized. The gene calls are TRBV10-3 and TRBJ2-5, with a possible D match to TRBD2 (7 bases). Deletions cut 8 bases from V and 1 base from J, with 14 bases between. Germline assignment: CDR1 ENHRY and CDR2 SYGVKD. The CDR3 consists of 14 residues. The CDR3 coding sequence is TGTGCCATCGGCACCCGGGGGGCCCAAGAGACCCAGTACTTC. Translation: CAIGTRGAQETQYF.

The J gene is TRBJ2-5, the V gene TRBV20-1; 10 bases align to TRBD2. The CDR3 contains 17 residues. V lost 6 bases, J lost 7 bases, and 20 bases stayed unmatched. Germline V CDR1 and CDR2: DFQATT, SNEGSKA (reference sequence). Written as DNA, the CDR3 is TGCAGTGCCGACTCCCCTACAGCGGGGGGGCCGGTGGGGACCCAGTACTTC. Translated, it gives CSADSPTAGGPVGTQYF.

This clonotype was picked up many times. This chain connects TRBV4-1 to TRBJ2-3; D is possibly TRBD2 (6 bases). Germline values: CDR1 MGHRA, CDR2 YSYEKL. V gave up 2 bases and J gave up 1 base, with 13 bases separating them. The CDR3 consists of 16 residues. In DNA, the CDR3 is TGCGCCAGCAGCCAAACCCCGTCGGGGGGCACAGATACGCAGTATTTT. Its translation is CASSQTPSGGTDTQYF.

In this sample, this clonotype turned up many times. The chain carries TRBV14 and TRBJ2-7; weak D call: TRBD2 (5 bases). This CDR3 spans 12 amino acids. The V end lost 5 bases, the J end lost 7 bases, and 12 bases lay between the germline ends. CDR1 is SGHDN and CDR2 is FVKESK in the germline V gene. The CDR3 loop is CASSTTSGEQYF. In DNA, the CDR3 is TGTGCCAGCAGCACGACGTCGGGGGAGCAGTACTTC. Full variable domain (rest looked up from reference TRBV14 and TRBJ2-7): EAGVTQFPSHSVIEKGQTVTLRCDPISGHDNLYWYRRVMGKEIKFLLHFVKESKQDESGMPNNRFLAERTGGTYSTLKVQPAELEDSGVYFCASSTTSGEQYFGPGTRLTVT.

By sample share, this clonotype is medium-sized (0.01 to 0.1%). V usage is TRBV20-1 and J usage is TRBJ1-5; D perhaps matches TRBD1 (6 bases). This CDR3 has 16 amino acids. CDR1 and CDR2 from the germline V gene are DFQATT and SNEGSKA (reference sequence). Trimming left V 5 bases short and J 3 bases short, with 20 bases between. CDR3 sequence reads: CSAVTRGSDYNQPQHF. In DNA, the CDR3 is TGCAGTGCTGTTACCAGGGGTAGCGACTACAATCAGCCCCAGCATTTT.

This clonotype showed up many times. V is TRBV10-3 and J is TRBJ1-1; D perhaps matches TRBD1 (5 bases). Trimming shortened V by 0 bases and J by 6 bases, and 8 bases separated the two germline ends. The CDR3 runs 13 residues. Germline loops: CDR1 ENHRY, CDR2 SYGVKD. The CDR3 DNA reads TGTGCCATCAGTGAGTCCCGACAGCCTGAAGCTTTCTTT. The encoded protein is CAISESRQPEAFF.

This clonotype was counted ten times or more. The chain is built from TRBV2 and TRBJ2-7; D gene unclear. CDR3 length: 18 amino acids. The germline V gene has CDR1 SNHLY and CDR2 FYNNEI. V was cut by 7 bases and J by 2 bases, with 27 bases left in between. The DNA for the CDR3 is TGTGCCAGCACGTCCGATAAGGATACCAGAGTTTCGACCTACGAGCAGTACTTC. This encodes CASTSDKDTRVSTYEQYF.